These 21 T cell receptor beta chains originate from one sample sequenced in a study of lymphopenia after photon versus proton radiotherapy. Data came from immunoSEQ multiplex PCR; TCRdb stores just in-frame clones and leaves some out. The profile shows approximately 62,000 clones, approximately 84% of them singletons. The source was peripheral blood, collected from a patient treated with proton-based radiotherapy. The origin of the receptors is a man in his 60s with pancreatic cancer.

The chain uses TRBV19 and TRBJ2-1; D might be TRBD1 (6 bases). V was shortened by 6 bases and J by 10 bases, with 13 bases between the two germline ends. There are 12 residues in the CDR3. Germline CDR1 reads LNHDA; CDR2 reads SQIVND (reference sequence). The CDR3, as DNA: TGTGCCAGTAGCAATACAGGGTGGGAGCAGTTCTTC. Translating it yields CASSNTGWEQFF.

This clone was seen once. The DNA for the CDR3 is TGTGCCAGCAGTTTAGTCGGACAGGGAAACTATGGCTACACCTTC. It specifies CASSLVGQGNYGYTF. The rearrangement links TRBV28 to TRBJ1-2; 8 positions match TRBD1. Losses at the gene ends were 2 bases for V and 2 bases for J; bases not matched to a gene: 4. Germline values: CDR1 MDHEN, CDR2 SYDVKM. The CDR3 runs to 15 residues.

The chain recombines TRBV19 with TRBJ1-5; D ambiguous. Germline V gene lookup returns CDR1 LNHDA and CDR2 SQIVND (reference sequence). The length of the CDR3 is 18 residues. The ends were cut back, 3 bases at V and 0 bases at J, with 18 bases in the middle. The CDR3 is CASSILTQTLHSNQPQHF. The CDR3 DNA sequence: TGTGCCAGTAGTATTTTGACCCAAACCTTGCATAGCAATCAGCCCCAGCATTTT.

The chain couples TRBV5-1 to TRBJ1-3; 7 bases line up with TRBD1. This CDR3 comprises 17 residues. Germline CDR1 is SGHRS and CDR2 is YFSETQ. V lost 0 bases and J lost 0; bases outside the gene matches: 6. The CDR3 sequence is CASSLEGQPFSGNTIYF. CDR3 DNA: TGCGCCAGCAGCTTGGAGGGACAGCCCTTCTCTGGAAACACCATATATTTT.

This chain joins TRBV2 and TRBJ1-2; D call uncertain. The length of the CDR3 is 11 residues. Trimming took off 3 bases at V and 4 bases at J, with 3 bases between the two ends. The germline CDR1 and CDR2 sequences are SNHLY and FYNNEI. Here the CDR3 DNA reads TGTGCCAGCAGTGACGGCTATGGCTACACCTTC. Amino acids: CASSDGYGYTF.

V and J are TRBV5-1 and TRBJ2-4; D tentatively fits TRBD1 or TRBD2 (6 bases each). Germline V gene data show CDR1 as SGHRS and CDR2 as YFSETQ. Trimming shortened V by 3 bases and J by 4 bases, and 11 bases separated the two germline ends. There are 14 residues in the CDR3. The CDR3 DNA reads TGCGCCAGCAGCTCCCAAGGGGGGAAAAACATTCAGTACTTC. Its translation is CASSSQGGKNIQYF.

The CDR3 DNA reads as TGTGCCAGCAGCGCCGCCCCCACAGGGGATGAAAAACTGTTTTTT. As protein: CASSAAPTGDEKLFF. The V call is TRBV9, the J call TRBJ1-4; 7 bases line up with TRBD1. Germline assignment: CDR1 SGDLS and CDR2 YYNGEE. This CDR3 has 15 amino acids. Germline trimming cut 3 bases from V and 6 bases from J; bases unmatched to any gene: 8.

The chain uses TRBV7-2 and TRBJ2-3, with D possibly being TRBD1 or TRBD2 (5 bases each). This CDR3 is built from 15 residues. Germline CDR1 and CDR2: SGHTA and FQGNSA. With 5 bases removed from V and 9 bases from J, the gap between germline ends came to 21 bases. The CDR3 coding sequence is TGTGCCAGCAGCCCTCGGGGACCCATCCCATCCACGCAGTATTTT. Translation gives CASSPRGPIPSTQYF.

The chain combines TRBV15 with TRBJ1-3; D is undetermined. The CDR3 extends over 14 amino acids. Between the trimmed V and J ends, which lost 1 base and 6 bases, there was a span of 10 bases. Germline V gene sequence: CDR1 LNHNV, CDR2 YYDKDF (reference sequence). CDR3 residues: CATSRGGDPNTIYF. The CDR3 nucleotides are TGTGCCACCAGCAGAGGTGGGGATCCAAACACCATATATTTT.

Only a few counts were recorded for this clone. V gene TRBV9 combines with J gene TRBJ2-3; weak D call: TRBD2 (6 bases). CDR3 size: 15 residues. V lost 0 bases, J lost 1 base, and 9 bases lay in between. Germline CDR1 and CDR2: SGDLS and YYNGEE. This CDR3 is CASSVEAGRTDTQYF. The CDR3 DNA sequence: TGTGCCAGCAGCGTAGAAGCGGGTCGCACAGATACGCAGTATTTT.

The rearrangement uses TRBV9 and TRBJ2-3; TRBD2 matches at 9 bases. Germline CDR1 is SGDLS and CDR2 is YYNGEE. This CDR3 has 17 residues. V dropped 0 bases and J dropped 8; count of bases not matched to a gene: 13. CDR3 loop: CASSVESLAGGPPTQYF. The CDR3 DNA is TGTGCCAGCAGCGTAGAGTCCCTGGCGGGAGGGCCCCCTACGCAGTATTTT.

This clone has just a few counts. The chain is built from TRBV4-3 and TRBJ2-7; 13 bases agree with TRBD2. CDR1 LGHNA and CDR2 YSLEER come from the germline V gene. The V segment lost 2 bases and the J segment 2 bases; nucleotides outside the gene matches: 6. This CDR3 contains 17 residues. CDR3 sequence (DNA): TGCGCCAGCAGCCAATGGGGACTAGCGGGAAGACCCTACGAGCAGTACTTC. Protein sequence: CASSQWGLAGRPYEQYF.

The chain uses TRBV5-8 and TRBJ2-7, with D possibly being TRBD1 or TRBD2 (6 bases each). V dropped 2 bases and J dropped 4 bases, with 16 bases sitting between them. The length of the CDR3 is 15 residues. Germline V lookup: CDR1 SGHTS, CDR2 YDEGEE. Here the CDR3 reads CASSFGGRIGYEQYF. The CDR3 bases are TGTGCCAGCAGCTTTGGGGGGCGCATCGGGTACGAGCAGTACTTC.

This clone was observed a few times. The V gene is TRBV2, the J gene TRBJ2-7, with TRBD2 as a possible D gene (6 bases). The germline V and J ends were trimmed by 6 bases and 4 bases, with 19 bases remaining between them. The CDR3 covers 15 residues. Germline loops: CDR1 SNHLY, CDR2 FYNNEI. DNA of the CDR3: TGTGCCAGCAGCGGGACTTTCCTCAGTTCGTACGAGCAGTACTTC. Its translation is CASSGTFLSSYEQYF. The full variable domain, completed using reference TRBV2 and TRBJ2-7, is EPEVTQTPSHQVTQMGQEVILRCVPISNHLYFYWYRQILGQKVEFLVSFYNNEISEKSEIFDDQFSVERPDGSNFTLKIRSTKLEDSAMYFCASSGTFLSSYEQYFGPGTRLTVT.

This chain joins TRBV18 and TRBJ1-1, with D unresolved. The V and J ends lost 6 bases and 4 bases respectively, with 12 bases between them. Germline CDR1 KGHSH, CDR2 LQKENI. There are 13 residues in the CDR3. In DNA, the CDR3 is TGTGCCAGCTCCCCCGGCTTTAGCACTGAAGCTTTCTTT. Protein sequence: CASSPGFSTEAFF. Variable domain in full (rest from reference TRBV18 and TRBJ1-1): NAGVMQNPRHLVRRRGQEARLRCSPMKGHSHVYWYRQLPEEGLKFMVYLQKENIIDESGMPKERFSAEFPKEGPSILRIQQVVRGDSAAYFCASSPGFSTEAFFGQGTRLTVV.

The sample holds one count of this clone. This chain links TRBV7-2 with TRBJ2-1; D gene unclear. With 1 base removed from V and 9 bases from J, the gap between germline ends came to 19 bases. This CDR3 spans 16 amino acids. Germline V gives CDR1 SGHTA, CDR2 FQGNSA. Here the CDR3 reads CASSLVQASASSEQFF. CDR3 DNA sequence: TGTGCCAGCAGCTTAGTTCAGGCATCAGCCTCAAGTGAGCAGTTCTTC.

The rearrangement joins TRBV2 to TRBJ1-4; 7 nucleotides align to TRBD1. Germline loops: CDR1 SNHLY, CDR2 FYNNEI. The ends lost 8 bases at V and 3 bases at J; junction bases unmatched: 6. The CDR3 spans 14 residues. CDR3 DNA sequence: TGTGCCAGCGTCCGGGACAGCGCTAATGAAAAACTGTTTTTT. It translates to CASVRDSANEKLFF.

The genes are TRBV5-4 and TRBJ2-3; D perhaps matches TRBD1 (5 bases). Germline CDR1 and CDR2: SGHNT and YYREEE (reference sequence). This CDR3 region has 12 residues. Trimming left V 4 bases short and J 10 bases short, with 13 bases between. The CDR3 loop reads CASSPFGQSQYF. CDR3 sequence (DNA): TGTGCCAGCAGCCCATTTGGACAATCGCAGTATTTT.

The chain uses TRBV21-1 and TRBJ2-7; TRBD2, the table's D call, lacks a check against the DNA. TRBV21-1 is a recognized pseudogene. This CDR3 has 17 residues. The CDR3 sequence: CASSKVPTSGGNYEQYF. The CDR3 coding sequence is TGTGCCAGCAGCAAAGTCCCGACTAGCGGGGGAAATTACGAGCAGTACTTC.

This chain uses TRBV11-2 with TRBJ2-1, with unresolved D. Germline V gives CDR1 SGHAT, CDR2 FQNNGV. The CDR3 is 18 amino acids. V lost 0 bases to trimming and J lost 0 bases, with 15 bases between them. The CDR3, as DNA: TGTGCCAGCAGCTTAGATCGATACAGCTTGAGCTCCTACAATGAGCAGTTCTTC. It translates to CASSLDRYSLSSYNEQFF.

In its sample, this clone was seen once. The chain recombines TRBV28 with TRBJ2-1; D is perhaps TRBD1 (6 bases). Trimming removed 6 bases from V and 6 bases from J, with 18 bases in between. The V gene's germline CDR1 is MDHEN and CDR2 SYDVKM. The CDR3 loop spans 15 amino acids. The CDR3 DNA sequence: TGTGCCAGCAGGAGCCCCACCGGGACAATCAATGAGCAGTTCTTC. The encoded protein is CASRSPTGTINEQFF.